This paragraph covers one TCR beta chain sequence. These data originate in a study of shared T cell receptors in the human thymus. Per germline, CDR1 SEHNR and CDR2 FQNEAQ (reference sequence). CDR3 length: 19 amino acids. After removal of 3 bases from V and 2 bases from J, the junction contained 17 bases not matched to a gene. Assay used: immunoSEQ multiplex PCR; TCRdb lists only in-frame clones, some missing. The sample lists hundreds of thousands of clones, more than 75% occurring once. Another study also made use of these data, one on human thymus T cells. That work states: The sample donors, healthy Finnish infants, were having corrective surgery for congenital heart defects. It was from resections taken during corrective heart surgery that the thymus tissue came. Among thymic and blood repertoires, usage of V and J genes appeared biased. Related research described strongly overlapping thymic repertoires in unrelated people.

Material for sequencing was thymocytes. The chain employs TRBV7-9 and TRBJ2-3; 7 nucleotides agree with TRBD1. This receptor was identified in a boy under three years old with a congenital heart defect. The CDR3 loop is CASSFIPSTGTRSTDTQYF. For the CDR3, the DNA is TGTGCCAGCAGCTTCATCCCTTCGACAGGGACAAGATCCACAGATACGCAGTATTTT.